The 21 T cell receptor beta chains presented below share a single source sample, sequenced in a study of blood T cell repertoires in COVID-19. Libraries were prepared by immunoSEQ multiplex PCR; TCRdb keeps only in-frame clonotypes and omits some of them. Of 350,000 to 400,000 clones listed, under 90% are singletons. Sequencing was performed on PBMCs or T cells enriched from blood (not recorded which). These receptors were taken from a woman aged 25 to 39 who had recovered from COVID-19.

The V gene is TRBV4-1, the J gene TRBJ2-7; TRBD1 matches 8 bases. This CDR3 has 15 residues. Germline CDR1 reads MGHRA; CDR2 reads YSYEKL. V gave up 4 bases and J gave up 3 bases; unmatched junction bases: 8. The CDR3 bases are TGCGCCAGCAGCCGGACAGGGCCCGGCGGCTACGAGCAGTACTTC. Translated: CASSRTGPGGYEQYF.

The CDR3 sequence: CASSSAGFSYEQYF. The CDR3 DNA reads TGTGCCAGCAGTTCGGCCGGGTTTTCCTACGAGCAGTACTTC. The J gene is TRBJ2-7, the V gene TRBV28; D call uncertain. CDR3 length equals 14 residues. The germline gives CDR1 MDHEN, CDR2 SYDVKM. Trimming shortened V by 4 bases and J by 1 base, and 11 bases separated the two germline ends.

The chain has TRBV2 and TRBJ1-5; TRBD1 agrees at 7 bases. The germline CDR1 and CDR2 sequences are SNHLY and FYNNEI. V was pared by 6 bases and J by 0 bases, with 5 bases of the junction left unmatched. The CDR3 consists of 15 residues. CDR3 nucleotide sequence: TGTGCCAGCAGAATCGGGACAGTTAGCAATCAGCCCCAGCATTTT. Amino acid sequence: CASRIGTVSNQPQHF.

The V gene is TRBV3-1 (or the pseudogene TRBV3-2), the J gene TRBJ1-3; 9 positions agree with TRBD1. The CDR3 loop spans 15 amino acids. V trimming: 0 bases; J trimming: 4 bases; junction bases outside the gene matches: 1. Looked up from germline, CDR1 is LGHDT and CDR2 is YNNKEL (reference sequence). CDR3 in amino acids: CASSQEGQGGNTIYF. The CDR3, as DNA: TGTGCCAGCAGCCAAGAAGGACAGGGGGGAAACACCATATATTTT.

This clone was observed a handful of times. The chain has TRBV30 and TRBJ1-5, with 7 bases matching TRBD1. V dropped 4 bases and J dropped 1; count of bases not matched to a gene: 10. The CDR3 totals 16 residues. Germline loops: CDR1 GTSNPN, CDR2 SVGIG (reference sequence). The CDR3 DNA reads TGTGCCTGGACCCCCGAGACAGGGAGGAGCAATCAGCCCCAGCATTTT. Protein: CAWTPETGRSNQPQHF. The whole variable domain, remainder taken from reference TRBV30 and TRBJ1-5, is SQTIHQWPATLVQPVGSPLSLECTVEGTSNPNLYWYRQAAGRGLQLLFYSVGIGQISSEVPQNLSASRPQDRQFILSSKKLLLSDSGFYLCAWTPETGRSNQPQHFGDGTRLSIL.

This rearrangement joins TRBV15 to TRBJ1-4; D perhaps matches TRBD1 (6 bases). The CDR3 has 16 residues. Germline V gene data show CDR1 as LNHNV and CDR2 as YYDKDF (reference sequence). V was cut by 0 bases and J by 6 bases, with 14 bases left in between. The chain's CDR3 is CATSRDLTGRDEKLFF. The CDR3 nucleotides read TGTGCCACCAGCAGAGATCTCACAGGGAGGGATGAAAAACTGTTTTTT.

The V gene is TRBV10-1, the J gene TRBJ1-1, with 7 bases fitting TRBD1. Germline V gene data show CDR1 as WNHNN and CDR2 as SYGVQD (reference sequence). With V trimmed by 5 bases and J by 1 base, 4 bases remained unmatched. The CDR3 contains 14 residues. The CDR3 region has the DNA TGCGCCAGCAGTCCCGGGACAGCGAACACTGAAGCTTTCTTT. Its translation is CASSPGTANTEAFF.

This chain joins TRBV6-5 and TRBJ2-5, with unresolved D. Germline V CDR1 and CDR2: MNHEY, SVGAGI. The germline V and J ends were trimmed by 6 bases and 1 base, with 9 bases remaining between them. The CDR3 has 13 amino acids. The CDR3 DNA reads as TGTGCCAGCAGGGCAGGTACCCAAGAGACCCAGTACTTC. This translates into CASRAGTQETQYF.

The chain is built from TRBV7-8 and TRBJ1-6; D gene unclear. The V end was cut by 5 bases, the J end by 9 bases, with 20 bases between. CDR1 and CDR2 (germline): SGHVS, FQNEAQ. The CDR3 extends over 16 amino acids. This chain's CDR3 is CASSGFSTALGSPLHF. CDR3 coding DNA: TGTGCCAGCAGCGGTTTTAGCACTGCGTTAGGTTCACCCCTCCACTTT.

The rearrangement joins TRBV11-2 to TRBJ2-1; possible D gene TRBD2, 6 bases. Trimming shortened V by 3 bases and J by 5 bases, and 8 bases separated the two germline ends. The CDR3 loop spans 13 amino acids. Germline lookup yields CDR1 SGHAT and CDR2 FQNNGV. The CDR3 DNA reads TGTGCCAGCAGCTTCCCGGGGGACAATGAGCAGTTCTTC. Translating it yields CASSFPGDNEQFF.

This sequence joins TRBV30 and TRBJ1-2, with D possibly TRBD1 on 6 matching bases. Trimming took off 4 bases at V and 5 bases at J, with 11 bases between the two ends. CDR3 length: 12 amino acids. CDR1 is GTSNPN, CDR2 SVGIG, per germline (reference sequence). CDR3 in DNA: TGTGCCTGGACCACAGGGAGTTATGGCTACACCTTC. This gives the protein CAWTTGSYGYTF.

The CDR3 DNA sequence: TGTGCCAGCAGCCAAGAGTCAGGGGTGGGAACTGAAGCTTTCTTT. Amino acid sequence: CASSQESGVGTEAFF. The genes are TRBV4-2 and TRBJ1-1, with D possibly being TRBD1 (6 bases). With 0 bases removed from V and 5 bases from J, the gap between germline ends came to 13 bases. From germline, CDR1 is LGHNA and CDR2 YNFKEQ. There are 15 residues in the CDR3.

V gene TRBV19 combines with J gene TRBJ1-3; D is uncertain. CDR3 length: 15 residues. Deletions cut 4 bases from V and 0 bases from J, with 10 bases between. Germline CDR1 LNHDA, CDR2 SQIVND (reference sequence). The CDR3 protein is CASSTDMTSGNTIYF. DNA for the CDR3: TGTGCCAGTAGTACCGACATGACCTCTGGAAACACCATATATTTT. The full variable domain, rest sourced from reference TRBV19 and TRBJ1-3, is DGGITQSPKYLFRKEGQNVTLSCEQNLNHDAMYWYRQDPGQGLRLIYYSQIVNDFQKGDIAEGYSVSREKKESFPLTVTSAQKNPTAFYLCASSTDMTSGNTIYFGEGSWLTVV.

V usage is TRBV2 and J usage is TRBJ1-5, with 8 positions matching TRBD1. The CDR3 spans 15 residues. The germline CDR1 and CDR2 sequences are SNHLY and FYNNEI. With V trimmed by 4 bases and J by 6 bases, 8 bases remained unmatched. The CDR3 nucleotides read TGTGCCAGCAGTGGGCCCGGACAGGGAGGTCAGCCCCAGCATTTT. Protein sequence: CASSGPGQGGQPQHF. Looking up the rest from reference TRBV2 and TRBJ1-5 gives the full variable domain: EPEVTQTPSHQVTQMGQEVILRCVPISNHLYFYWYRQILGQKVEFLVSFYNNEISEKSEIFDDQFSVERPDGSNFTLKIRSTKLEDSAMYFCASSGPGQGGQPQHFGDGTRLSIL.

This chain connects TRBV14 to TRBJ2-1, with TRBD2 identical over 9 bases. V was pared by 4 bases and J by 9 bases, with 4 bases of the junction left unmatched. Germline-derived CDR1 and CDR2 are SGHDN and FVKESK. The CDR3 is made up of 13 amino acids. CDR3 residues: CASSPLGLAEQFF. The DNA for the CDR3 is TGTGCCAGCAGCCCCCTGGGACTAGCTGAGCAGTTCTTC.

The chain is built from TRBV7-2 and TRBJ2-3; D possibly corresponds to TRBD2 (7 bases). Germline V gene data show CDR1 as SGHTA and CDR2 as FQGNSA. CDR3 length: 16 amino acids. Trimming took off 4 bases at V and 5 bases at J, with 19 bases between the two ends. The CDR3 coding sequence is TGTGCCAGCAGCTCCCGACGGGGGGCGCCGGAAGATACGCAGTATTTT. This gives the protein CASSSRRGAPEDTQYF.

The CDR3 reads CASRYYSHQPQHF. For the CDR3, the DNA is TGTGCCAGCCGGTATTACAGCCATCAGCCCCAGCATTTT. The rearrangement uses TRBV2 and TRBJ1-5; no clear D gene. V was shortened by 8 bases and J by 5 bases, with 13 bases between the two germline ends. Looked up from germline, CDR1 is SNHLY and CDR2 is FYNNEI. The CDR3 length is 13 residues. The full variable domain, in which reference TRBV2 and TRBJ1-5 provide the parts outside the CDR3, is EPEVTQTPSHQVTQMGQEVILRCVPISNHLYFYWYRQILGQKVEFLVSFYNNEISEKSEIFDDQFSVERPDGSNFTLKIRSTKLEDSAMYFCASRYYSHQPQHFGDGTRLSIL.

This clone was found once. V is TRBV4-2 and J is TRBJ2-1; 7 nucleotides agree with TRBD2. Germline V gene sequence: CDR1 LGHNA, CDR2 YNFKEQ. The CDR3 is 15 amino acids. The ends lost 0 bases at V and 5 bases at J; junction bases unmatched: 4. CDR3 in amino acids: CASSQDLAANNEQFF. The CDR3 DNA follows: TGTGCCAGCAGCCAAGATCTAGCGGCGAACAATGAGCAGTTCTTC.

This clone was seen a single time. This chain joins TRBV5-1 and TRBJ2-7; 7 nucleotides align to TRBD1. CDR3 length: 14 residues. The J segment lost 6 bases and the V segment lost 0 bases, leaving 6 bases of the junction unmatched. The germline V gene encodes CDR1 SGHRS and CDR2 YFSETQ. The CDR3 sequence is CASSLAGTAAEQYF. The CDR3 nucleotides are TGCGCCAGCAGCTTGGCCGGGACAGCGGCCGAGCAGTACTTC.

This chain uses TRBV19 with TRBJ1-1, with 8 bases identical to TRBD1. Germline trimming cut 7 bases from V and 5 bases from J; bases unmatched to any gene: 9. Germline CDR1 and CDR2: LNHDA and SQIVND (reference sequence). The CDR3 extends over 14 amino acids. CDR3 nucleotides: TGTGCCAGTAAGGGGCGACAGGGGTCGACTGAAGCTTTCTTT. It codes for CASKGRQGSTEAFF. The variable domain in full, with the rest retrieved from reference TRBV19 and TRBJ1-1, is DGGITQSPKYLFRKEGQNVTLSCEQNLNHDAMYWYRQDPGQGLRLIYYSQIVNDFQKGDIAEGYSVSREKKESFPLTVTSAQKNPTAFYLCASKGRQGSTEAFFGQGTRLTVV.

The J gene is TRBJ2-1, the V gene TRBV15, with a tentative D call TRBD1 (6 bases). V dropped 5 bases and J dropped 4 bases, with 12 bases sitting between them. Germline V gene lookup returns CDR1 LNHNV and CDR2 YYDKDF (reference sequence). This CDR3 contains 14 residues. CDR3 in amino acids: CATSHGQRYNEQFF. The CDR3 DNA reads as TGTGCCACCAGCCACGGACAGAGGTACAATGAGCAGTTCTTC. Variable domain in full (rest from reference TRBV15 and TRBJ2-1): DAMVIQNPRYQVTQFGKPVTLSCSQTLNHNVMYWYQQKSSQAPKLLFHYYDKDFNNEADTPDNFQSRRPNTSFCFLDIRSPGLGDTAMYLCATSHGQRYNEQFFGPGTRLTVL.